This TCR beta chain was recovered during a study of blood T cell repertoires in COVID-19. TCRdb keeps only in-frame clones here, not all; method: immunoSEQ multiplex PCR. Among about 200,000 clones listed, approximately 87% were seen once. V was trimmed by 6 bases and J by 6 bases, leaving 6 bases between them. From germline, CDR1 is LNHDA and CDR2 SQIVND (reference sequence). There are 11 residues in the CDR3. J is TRBJ1-5 and V is TRBV19; D call uncertain. The sample consisted of peripheral blood. This TCR was sampled from a woman in her 70s with acute or convalescent COVID-19. The CDR3 DNA sequence: TGTGCCAGTAGCGAGGGTCAGCCCCAGCATTTT. Protein sequence: CASSEGQPQHF.